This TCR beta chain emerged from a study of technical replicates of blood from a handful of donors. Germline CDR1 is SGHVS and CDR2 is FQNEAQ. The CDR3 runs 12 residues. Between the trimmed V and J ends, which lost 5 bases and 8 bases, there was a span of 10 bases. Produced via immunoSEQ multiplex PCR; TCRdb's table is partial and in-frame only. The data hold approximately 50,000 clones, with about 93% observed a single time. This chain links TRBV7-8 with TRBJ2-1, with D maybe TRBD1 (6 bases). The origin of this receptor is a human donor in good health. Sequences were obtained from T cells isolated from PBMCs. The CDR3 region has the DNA TGTGCCAGCAGCCTAGGACAGCATGAGCAGTTCTTC. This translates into CASSLGQHEQFF.